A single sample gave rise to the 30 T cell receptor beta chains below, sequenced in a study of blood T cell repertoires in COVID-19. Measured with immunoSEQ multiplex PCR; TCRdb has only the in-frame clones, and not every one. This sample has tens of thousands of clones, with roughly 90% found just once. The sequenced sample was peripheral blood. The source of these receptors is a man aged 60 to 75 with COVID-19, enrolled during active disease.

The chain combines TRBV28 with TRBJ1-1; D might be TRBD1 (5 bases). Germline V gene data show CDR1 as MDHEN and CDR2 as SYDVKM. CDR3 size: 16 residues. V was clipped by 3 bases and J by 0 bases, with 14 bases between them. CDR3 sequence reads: CASSFIFTGLNTEAFF. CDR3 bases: TGTGCCAGCAGTTTTATCTTTACAGGTTTGAACACTGAAGCTTTCTTT.

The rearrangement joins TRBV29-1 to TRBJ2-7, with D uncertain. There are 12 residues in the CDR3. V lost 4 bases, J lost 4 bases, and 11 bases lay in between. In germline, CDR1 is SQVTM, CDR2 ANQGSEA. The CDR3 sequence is CSVVKQNYEQYF. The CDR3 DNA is TGCAGCGTTGTTAAACAGAATTACGAGCAGTACTTC.

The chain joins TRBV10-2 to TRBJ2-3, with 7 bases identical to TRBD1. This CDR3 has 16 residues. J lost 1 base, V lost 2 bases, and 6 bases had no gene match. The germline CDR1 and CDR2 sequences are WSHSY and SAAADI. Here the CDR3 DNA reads TGCGCCAGCAGTGAGCCCCTTGGACAGGGCACAGATACGCAGTATTTT. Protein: CASSEPLGQGTDTQYF.

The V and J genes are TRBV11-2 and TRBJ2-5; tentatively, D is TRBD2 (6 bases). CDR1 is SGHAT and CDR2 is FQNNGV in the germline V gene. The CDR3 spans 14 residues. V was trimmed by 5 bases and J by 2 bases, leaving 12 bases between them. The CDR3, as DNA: TGTGCCAGCAGCGGGGCGGGAATTCAAGAGACCCAGTACTTC. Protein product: CASSGAGIQETQYF.

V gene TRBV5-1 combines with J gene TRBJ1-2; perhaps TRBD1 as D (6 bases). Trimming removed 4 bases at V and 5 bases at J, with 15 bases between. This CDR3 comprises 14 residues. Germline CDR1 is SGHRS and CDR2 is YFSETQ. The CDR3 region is CASSPTGPGYGYTF. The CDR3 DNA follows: TGCGCCAGCAGCCCGACAGGCCCGGGGTATGGCTACACCTTC.

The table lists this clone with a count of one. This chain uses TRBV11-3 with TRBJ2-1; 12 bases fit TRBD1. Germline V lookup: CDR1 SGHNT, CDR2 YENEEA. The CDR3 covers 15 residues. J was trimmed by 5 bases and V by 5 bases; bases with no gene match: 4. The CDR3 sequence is CASSRDRGQDNEQFF. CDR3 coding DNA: TGTGCCAGCAGCCGGGACAGGGGGCAAGACAATGAGCAGTTCTTC.

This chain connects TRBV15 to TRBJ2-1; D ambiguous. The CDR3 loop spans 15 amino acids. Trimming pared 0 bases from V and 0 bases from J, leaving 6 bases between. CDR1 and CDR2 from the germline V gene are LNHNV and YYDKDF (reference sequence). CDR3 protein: CATSRDLYSYNEQFF. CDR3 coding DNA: TGTGCCACCAGCAGAGATTTGTACTCCTACAATGAGCAGTTCTTC.

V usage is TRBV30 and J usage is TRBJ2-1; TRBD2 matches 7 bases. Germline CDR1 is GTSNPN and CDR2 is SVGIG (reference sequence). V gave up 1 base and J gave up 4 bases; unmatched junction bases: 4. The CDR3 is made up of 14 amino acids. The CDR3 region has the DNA TGTGCCTGGAGTGATAAGCGGGATTACAATGAGCAGTTCTTC. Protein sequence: CAWSDKRDYNEQFF.

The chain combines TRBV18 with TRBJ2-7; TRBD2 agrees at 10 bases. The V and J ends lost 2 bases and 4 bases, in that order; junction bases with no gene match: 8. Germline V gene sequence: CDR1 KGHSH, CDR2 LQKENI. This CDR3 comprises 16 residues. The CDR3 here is CASSPAPGTSVYEQYF. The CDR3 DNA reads TGTGCCAGCTCACCAGCCCCGGGGACTAGCGTTTACGAGCAGTACTTC.

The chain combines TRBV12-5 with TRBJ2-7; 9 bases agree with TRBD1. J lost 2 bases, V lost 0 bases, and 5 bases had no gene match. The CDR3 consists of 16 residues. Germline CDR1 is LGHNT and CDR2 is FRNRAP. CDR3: CASGLVRGQGPYEQYF. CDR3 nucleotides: TGTGCTAGTGGTTTGGTAAGGGGACAGGGACCCTACGAGCAGTACTTC.

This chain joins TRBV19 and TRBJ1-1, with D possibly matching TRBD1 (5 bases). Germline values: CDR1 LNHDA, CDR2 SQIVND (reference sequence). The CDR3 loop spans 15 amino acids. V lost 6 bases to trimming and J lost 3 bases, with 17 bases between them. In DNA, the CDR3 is TGTGCCAGTAGCCCCGGGACCGGAGGGCACACTGAAGCTTTCTTT. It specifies CASSPGTGGHTEAFF.

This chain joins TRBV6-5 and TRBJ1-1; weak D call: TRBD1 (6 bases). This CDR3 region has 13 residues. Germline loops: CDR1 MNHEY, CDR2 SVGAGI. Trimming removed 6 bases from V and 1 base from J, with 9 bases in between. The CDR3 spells CASRTGRNTEAFF. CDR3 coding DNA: TGTGCCAGCAGAACAGGGAGGAACACTGAAGCTTTCTTT.

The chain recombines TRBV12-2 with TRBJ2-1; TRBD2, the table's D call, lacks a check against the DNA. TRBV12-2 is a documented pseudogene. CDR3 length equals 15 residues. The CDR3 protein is CASRFRLAGQWEQFF. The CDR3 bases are TGTGCAAGTCGCTTTAGACTAGCGGGTCAGTGGGAGCAGTTCTTC.

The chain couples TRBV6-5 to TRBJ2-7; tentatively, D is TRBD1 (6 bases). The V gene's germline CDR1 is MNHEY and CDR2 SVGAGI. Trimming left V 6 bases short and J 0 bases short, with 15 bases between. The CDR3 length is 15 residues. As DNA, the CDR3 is TGTGCCAGCAGGAGTACAACAGGGTCCTCCTACGAGCAGTACTTC. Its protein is CASRSTTGSSYEQYF.

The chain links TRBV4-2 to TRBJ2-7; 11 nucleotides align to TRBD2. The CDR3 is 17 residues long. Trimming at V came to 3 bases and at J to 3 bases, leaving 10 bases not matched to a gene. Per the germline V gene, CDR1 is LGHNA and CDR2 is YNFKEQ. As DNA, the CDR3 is TGTGCCAGCAGCCATCAAACTGGACTAGCGGGTGGCTACGAGCAGTACTTC. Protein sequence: CASSHQTGLAGGYEQYF.

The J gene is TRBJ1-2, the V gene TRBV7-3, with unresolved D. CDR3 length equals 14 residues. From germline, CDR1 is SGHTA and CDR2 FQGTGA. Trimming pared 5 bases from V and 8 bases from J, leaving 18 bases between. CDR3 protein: CASSPDAGGSGYTF. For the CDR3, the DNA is TGTGCCAGCAGCCCGGACGCAGGAGGGTCCGGCTACACCTTC.

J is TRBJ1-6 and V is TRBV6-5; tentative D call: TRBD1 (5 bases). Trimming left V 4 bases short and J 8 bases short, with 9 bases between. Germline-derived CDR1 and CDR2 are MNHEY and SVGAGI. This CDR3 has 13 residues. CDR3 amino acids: CASSSAGYSPLHF. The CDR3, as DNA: TGTGCCAGCAGTTCTGCAGGGTATTCACCCCTCCACTTT.

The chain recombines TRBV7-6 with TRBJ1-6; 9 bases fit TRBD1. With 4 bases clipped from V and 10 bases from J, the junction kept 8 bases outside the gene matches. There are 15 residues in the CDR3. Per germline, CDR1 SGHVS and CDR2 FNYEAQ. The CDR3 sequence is CASSSGQGSRSPLHF. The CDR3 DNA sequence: TGTGCCAGCAGCTCGGGACAGGGAAGCCGATCACCCCTCCACTTT.

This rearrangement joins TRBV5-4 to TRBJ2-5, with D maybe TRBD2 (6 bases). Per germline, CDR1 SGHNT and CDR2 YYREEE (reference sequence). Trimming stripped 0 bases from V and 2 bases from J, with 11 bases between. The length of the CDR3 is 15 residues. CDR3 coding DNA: TGTGCCAGCAGCTTGGGCGGGGAGCCACAAGAGACCCAGTACTTC. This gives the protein CASSLGGEPQETQYF.

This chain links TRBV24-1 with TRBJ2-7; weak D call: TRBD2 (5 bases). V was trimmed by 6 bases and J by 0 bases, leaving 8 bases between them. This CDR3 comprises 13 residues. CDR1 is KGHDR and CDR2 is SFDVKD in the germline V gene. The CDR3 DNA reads TGTGCCACCAGTACGGGATTCTCCTACGAGCAGTACTTC. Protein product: CATSTGFSYEQYF.

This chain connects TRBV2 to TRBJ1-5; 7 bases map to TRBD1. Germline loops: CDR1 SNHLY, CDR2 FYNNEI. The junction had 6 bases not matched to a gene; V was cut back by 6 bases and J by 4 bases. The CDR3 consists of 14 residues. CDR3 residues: CASSGQALNQPQHF. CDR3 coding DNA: TGTGCCAGCAGCGGACAGGCGCTAAATCAGCCCCAGCATTTT.

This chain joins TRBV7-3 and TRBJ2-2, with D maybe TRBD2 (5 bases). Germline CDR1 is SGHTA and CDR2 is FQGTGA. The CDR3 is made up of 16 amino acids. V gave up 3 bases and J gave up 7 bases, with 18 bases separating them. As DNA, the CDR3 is TGTGCCAGCAGCTTCTCCGGGGTTAACGGCGGCGGGGAGCTGTTTTTT. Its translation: CASSFSGVNGGGELFF.

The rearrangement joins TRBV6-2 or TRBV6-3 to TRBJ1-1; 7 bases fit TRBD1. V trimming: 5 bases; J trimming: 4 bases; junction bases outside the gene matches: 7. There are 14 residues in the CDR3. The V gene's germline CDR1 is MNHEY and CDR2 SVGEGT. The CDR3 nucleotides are TGTGCCAGCAGTCCCGGGACAGTTGTCACTGAAGCTTTCTTT. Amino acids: CASSPGTVVTEAFF.

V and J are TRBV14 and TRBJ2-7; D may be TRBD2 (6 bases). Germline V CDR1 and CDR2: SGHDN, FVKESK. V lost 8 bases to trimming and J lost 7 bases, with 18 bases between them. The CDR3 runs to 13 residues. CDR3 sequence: CASRSGTWGEQYF. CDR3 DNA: TGTGCCAGCCGATCAGGGACTTGGGGGGAGCAGTACTTC. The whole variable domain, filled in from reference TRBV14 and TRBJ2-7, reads EAGVTQFPSHSVIEKGQTVTLRCDPISGHDNLYWYRRVMGKEIKFLLHFVKESKQDESGMPNNRFLAERTGGTYSTLKVQPAELEDSGVYFCASRSGTWGEQYFGPGTRLTVT.

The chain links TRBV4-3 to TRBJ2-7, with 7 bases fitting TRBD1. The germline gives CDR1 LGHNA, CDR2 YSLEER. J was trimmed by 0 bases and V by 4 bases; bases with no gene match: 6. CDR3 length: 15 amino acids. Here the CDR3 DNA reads TGCGCCAGCAGCCGAGAGGGACAGAGCTCCTACGAGCAGTACTTC. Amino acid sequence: CASSREGQSSYEQYF.

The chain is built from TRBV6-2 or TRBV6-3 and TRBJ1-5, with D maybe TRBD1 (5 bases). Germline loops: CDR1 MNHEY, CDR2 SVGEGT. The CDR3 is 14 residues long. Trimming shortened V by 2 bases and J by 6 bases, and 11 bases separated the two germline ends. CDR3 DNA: TGTGCCAGCAGTTACACGCCGGGGGGTCAGCCCCAGCATTTT. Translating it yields CASSYTPGGQPQHF.

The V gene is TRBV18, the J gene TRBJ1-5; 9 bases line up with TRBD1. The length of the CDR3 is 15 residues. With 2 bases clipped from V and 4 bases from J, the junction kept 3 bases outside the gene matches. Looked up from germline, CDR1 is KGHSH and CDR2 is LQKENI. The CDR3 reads CASSPAGTGNQPQHF. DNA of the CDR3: TGTGCCAGCTCACCAGCAGGGACAGGGAATCAGCCCCAGCATTTT.

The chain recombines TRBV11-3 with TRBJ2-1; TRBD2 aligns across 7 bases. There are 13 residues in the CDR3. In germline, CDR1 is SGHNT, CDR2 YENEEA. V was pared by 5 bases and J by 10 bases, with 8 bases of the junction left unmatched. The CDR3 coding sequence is TGTGCCAGCAGCCTATCCAGGGAGGGCGAGCAGTTCTTC. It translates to CASSLSREGEQFF.

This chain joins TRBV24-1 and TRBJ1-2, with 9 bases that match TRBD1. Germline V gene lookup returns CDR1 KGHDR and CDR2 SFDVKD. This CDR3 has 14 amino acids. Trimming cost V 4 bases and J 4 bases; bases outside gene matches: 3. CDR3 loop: CATSERDRVYGYTF. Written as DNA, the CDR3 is TGTGCCACCAGTGAAAGGGACAGGGTCTATGGCTACACCTTC.

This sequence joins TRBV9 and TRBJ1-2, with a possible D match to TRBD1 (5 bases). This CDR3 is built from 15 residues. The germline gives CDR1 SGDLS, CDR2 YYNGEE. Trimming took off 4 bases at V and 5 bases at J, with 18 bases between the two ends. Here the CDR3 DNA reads TGTGCCAGCAGCCCCCCGGAGTGGGGCCTTTATGGCTACACCTTC. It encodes CASSPPEWGLYGYTF. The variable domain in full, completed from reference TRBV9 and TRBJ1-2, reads DSGVTQTPKHLITATGQRVTLRCSPRSGDLSVYWYQQSLDQGLQFLIQYYNGEERAKGNILERFSAQQFPDLHSELNLSSLELGDSALYFCASSPPEWGLYGYTFGSGTRLTVV.